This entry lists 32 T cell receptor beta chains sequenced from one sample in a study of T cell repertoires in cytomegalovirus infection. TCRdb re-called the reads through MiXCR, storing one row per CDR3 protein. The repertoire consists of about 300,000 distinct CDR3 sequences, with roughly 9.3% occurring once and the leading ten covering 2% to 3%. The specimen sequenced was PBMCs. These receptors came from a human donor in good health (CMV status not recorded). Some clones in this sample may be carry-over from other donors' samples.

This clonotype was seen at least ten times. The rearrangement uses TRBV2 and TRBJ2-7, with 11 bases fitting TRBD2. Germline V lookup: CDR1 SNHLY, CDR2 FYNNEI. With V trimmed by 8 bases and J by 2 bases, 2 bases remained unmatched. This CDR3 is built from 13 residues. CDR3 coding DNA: TGTGCCAGCGCGGGACTAGCGGCCTACGAGCAGTACTTC. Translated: CASAGLAAYEQYF.

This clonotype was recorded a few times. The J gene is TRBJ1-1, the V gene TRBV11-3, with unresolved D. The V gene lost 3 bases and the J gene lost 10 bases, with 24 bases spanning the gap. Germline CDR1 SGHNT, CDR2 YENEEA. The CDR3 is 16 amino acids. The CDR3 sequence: CASSLEGEQKVYTAFF. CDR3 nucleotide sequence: TGTGCCAGCAGCTTGGAGGGAGAACAGAAAGTATATACAGCTTTCTTT.

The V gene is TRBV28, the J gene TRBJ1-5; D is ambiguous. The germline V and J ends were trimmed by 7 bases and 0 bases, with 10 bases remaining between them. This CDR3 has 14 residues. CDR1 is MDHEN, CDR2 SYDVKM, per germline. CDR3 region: CASKGPFSNQPQHF. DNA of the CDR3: TGTGCCAGCAAAGGACCTTTTAGCAATCAGCCCCAGCATTTT. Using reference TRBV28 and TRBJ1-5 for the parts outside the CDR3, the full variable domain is DVKVTQSSRYLVKRTGEKVFLECVQDMDHENMFWYRQDPGLGLRLIYFSYDVKMKEKGDIPEGYSVSREKKERFSLILESASTNQTSMYLCASKGPFSNQPQHFGDGTRLSIL.

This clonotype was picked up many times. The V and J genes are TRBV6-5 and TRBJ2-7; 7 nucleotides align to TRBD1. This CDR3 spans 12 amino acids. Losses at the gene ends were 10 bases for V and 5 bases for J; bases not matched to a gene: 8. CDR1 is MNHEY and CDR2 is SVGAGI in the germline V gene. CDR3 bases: TGTGCCACCGTCGTGGACAGGAACGAGCAGTACTTC. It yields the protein CATVVDRNEQYF.

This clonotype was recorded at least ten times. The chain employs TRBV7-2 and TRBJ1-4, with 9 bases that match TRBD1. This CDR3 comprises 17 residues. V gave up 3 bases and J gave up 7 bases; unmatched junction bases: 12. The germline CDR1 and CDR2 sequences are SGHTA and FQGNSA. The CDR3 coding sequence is TGTGCCAGCAGCTTCGGATTACCGGGACAGGGTCCTGAAAAACTGTTTTTT. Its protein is CASSFGLPGQGPEKLFF.

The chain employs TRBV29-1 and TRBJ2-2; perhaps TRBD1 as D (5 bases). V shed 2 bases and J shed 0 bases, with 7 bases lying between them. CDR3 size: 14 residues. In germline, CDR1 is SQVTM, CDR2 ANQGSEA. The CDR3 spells CSVEPGSNTGELFF. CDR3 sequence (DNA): TGCAGCGTTGAACCAGGGTCGAACACCGGGGAGCTGTTTTTT.

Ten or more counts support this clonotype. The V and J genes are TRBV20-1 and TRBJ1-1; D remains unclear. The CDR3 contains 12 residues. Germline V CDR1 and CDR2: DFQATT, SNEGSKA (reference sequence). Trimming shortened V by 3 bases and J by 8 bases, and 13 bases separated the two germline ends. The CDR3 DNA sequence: TGCAGTGCTAGCGGGCGGCCATCCGAAGCTTTCTTT. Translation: CSASGRPSEAFF.

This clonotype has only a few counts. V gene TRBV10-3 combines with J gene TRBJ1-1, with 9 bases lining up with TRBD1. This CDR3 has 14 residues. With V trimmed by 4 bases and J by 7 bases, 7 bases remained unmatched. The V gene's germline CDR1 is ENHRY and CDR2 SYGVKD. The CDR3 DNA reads TGTGCCATCAGTGGCCGGGACAGGGACGGTGAAGCTTTCTTT. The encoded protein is CAISGRDRDGEAFF.

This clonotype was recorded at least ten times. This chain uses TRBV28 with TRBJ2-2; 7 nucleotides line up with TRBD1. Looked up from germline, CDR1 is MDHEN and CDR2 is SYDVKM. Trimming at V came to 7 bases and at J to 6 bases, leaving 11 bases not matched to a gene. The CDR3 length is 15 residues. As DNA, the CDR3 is TGTGCCAGCACCAAGAGGGGGCCGGTGGCCGGGGAGCTGTTTTTT. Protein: CASTKRGPVAGELFF.

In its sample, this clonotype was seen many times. CDR3 coding DNA: TGTGCCAGCAGCTTAGTAGGGGGGCTTGGCACAGATACGCAGTATTTT. It yields the protein CASSLVGGLGTDTQYF. The chain has TRBV7-6 and TRBJ2-3; D is tentatively TRBD1 or TRBD2 (6 bases each). The CDR3 contains 16 residues. The germline V and J ends were trimmed by 1 base and 1 base, with 12 bases remaining between them. Looked up from germline, CDR1 is SGHVS and CDR2 is FNYEAQ.

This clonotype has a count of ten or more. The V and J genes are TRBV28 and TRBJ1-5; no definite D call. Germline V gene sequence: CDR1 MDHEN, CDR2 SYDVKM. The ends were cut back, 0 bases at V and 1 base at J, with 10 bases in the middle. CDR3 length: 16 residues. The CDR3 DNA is TGTGCCAGCAGTTTATGGAGCCAACTCAGCAATCAGCCCCAGCATTTT. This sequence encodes CASSLWSQLSNQPQHF.

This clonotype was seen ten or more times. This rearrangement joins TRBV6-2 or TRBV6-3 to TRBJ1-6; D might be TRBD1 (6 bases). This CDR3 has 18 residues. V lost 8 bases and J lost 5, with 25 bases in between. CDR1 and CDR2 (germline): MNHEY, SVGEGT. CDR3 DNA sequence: TGTGCCAGCCGGTACAGTCTGAGCGGACAGCAAAATAATTCACCCCTCCACTTT. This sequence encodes CASRYSLSGQQNNSPLHF.

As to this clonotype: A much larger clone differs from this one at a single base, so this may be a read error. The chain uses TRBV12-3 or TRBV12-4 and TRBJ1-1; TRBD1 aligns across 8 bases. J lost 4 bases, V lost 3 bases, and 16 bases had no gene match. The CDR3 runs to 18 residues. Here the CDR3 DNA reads TGTGCCAGCAGTTTCCGCCGAAGGTGGCAGGGGACAGGCACTGAAGCTTTCTTT. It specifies CASSFRRRWQGTGTEAFF.

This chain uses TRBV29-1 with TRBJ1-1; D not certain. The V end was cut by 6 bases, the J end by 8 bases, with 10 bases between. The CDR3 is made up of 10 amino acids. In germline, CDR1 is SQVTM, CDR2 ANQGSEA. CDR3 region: CSVQGLEAFF. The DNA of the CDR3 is TGCAGCGTGCAAGGGCTCGAAGCTTTCTTT. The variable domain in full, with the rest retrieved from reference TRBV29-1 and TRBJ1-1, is SAVISQKPSRDICQRGTSLTIQCQVDSQVTMMFWYRQQPGQSLTLIATANQGSEATYESGFVIDKFPISRPNLTFSTLTVSNMSPEDSSIYLCSVQGLEAFFGQGTRLTVV.

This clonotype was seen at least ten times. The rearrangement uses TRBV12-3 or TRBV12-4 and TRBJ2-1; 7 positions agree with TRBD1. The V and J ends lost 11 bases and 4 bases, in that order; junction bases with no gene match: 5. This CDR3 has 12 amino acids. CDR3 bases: TGTGCCTGCTCACAGGGGTACAATGAGCAGTTCTTC. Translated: CACSQGYNEQFF.

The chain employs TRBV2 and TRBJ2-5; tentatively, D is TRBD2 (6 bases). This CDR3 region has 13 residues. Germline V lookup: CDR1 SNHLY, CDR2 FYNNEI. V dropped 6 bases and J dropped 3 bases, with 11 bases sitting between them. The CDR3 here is CASRRLEKETQYF. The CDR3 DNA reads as TGTGCCAGCAGAAGACTAGAAAAAGAGACCCAGTACTTC.

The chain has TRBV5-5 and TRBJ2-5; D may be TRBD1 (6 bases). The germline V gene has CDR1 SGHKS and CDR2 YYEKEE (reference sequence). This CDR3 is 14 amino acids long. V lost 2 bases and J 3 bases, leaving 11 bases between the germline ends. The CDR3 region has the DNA TGTGCCAGCAGCTTCACAGGGATGGAAGAGACCCAGTACTTC. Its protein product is CASSFTGMEETQYF.

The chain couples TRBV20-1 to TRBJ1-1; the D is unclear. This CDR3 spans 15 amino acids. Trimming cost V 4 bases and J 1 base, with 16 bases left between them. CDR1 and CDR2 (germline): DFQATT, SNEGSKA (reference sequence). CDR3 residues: CSATVGSPENTEAFF. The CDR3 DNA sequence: TGCAGTGCTACCGTGGGCAGCCCGGAGAACACTGAAGCTTTCTTT.

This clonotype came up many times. Here the CDR3 DNA reads TGTGCCAGCAGCCCACCGGGACAGTGGAACATTCAGTACTTC. This codes for CASSPPGQWNIQYF. The chain is built from TRBV7-2 and TRBJ2-4, with 7 bases fitting TRBD1. CDR1 SGHTA and CDR2 FQGNSA come from the germline V gene. This CDR3 comprises 14 residues. J was trimmed by 7 bases and V by 5 bases; bases with no gene match: 8.

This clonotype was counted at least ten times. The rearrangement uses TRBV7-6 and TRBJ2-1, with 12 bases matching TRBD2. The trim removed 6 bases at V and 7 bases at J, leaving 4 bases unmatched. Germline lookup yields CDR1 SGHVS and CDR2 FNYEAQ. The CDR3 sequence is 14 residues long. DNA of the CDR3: TGTGCCAGCAGTCTAGCGGGGGGGCTGAATGAGCAGTTCTTC. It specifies CASSLAGGLNEQFF.

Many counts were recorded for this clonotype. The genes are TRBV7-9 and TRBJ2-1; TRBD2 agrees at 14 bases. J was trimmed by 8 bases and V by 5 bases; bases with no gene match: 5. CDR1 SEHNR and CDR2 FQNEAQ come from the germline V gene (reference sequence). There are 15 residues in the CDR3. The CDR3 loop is CASSPGTSGGYEQFF. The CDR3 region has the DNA TGTGCCAGCAGCCCTGGGACTAGCGGGGGCTATGAGCAGTTCTTC.

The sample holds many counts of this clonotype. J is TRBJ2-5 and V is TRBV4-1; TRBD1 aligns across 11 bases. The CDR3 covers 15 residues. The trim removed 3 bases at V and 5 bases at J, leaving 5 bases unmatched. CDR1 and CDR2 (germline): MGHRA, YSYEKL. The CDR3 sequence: CASSQDRGHGETQYF. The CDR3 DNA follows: TGCGCCAGCAGCCAGGACAGGGGGCATGGGGAGACCCAGTACTTC.

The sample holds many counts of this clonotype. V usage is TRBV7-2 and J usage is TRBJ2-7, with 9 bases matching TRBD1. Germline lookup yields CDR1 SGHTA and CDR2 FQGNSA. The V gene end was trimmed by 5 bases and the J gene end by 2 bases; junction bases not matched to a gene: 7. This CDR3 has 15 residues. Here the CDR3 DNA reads TGTGCCAGCAGCCTTAAGGACAGGGGTCCCTACGAGCAGTACTTC. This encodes CASSLKDRGPYEQYF.

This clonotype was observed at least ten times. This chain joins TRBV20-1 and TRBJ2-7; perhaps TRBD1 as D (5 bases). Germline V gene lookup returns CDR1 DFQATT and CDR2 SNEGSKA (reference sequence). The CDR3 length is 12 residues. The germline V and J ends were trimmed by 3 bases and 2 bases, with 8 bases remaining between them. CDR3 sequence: CSARSGTYEQYV. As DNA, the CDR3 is TGCAGTGCTAGGTCAGGGACCTACGAGCAGTACGTC.

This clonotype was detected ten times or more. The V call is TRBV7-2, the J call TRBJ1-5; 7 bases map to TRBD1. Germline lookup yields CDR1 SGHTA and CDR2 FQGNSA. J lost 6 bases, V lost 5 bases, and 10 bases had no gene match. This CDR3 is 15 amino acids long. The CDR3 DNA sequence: TGTGCCAGCAGCCCACTAGGACAGGCGGTTCAGCCCCAGCATTTT. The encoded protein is CASSPLGQAVQPQHF.

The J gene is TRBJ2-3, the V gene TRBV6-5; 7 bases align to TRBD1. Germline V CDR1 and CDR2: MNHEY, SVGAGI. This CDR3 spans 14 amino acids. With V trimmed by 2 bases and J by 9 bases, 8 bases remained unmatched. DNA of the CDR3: TGTGCCAGCAGTTACGGGACAGCCCCAAAAACGCAGTATTTT. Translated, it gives CASSYGTAPKTQYF.

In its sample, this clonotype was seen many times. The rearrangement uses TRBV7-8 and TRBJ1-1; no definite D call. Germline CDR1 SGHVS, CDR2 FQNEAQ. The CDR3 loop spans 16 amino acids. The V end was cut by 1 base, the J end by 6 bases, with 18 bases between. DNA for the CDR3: TGTGCCAGCAGCTTAGTAGGCGGCGGCAGAATGGCTGAAGCTTTCTTT. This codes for CASSLVGGGRMAEAFF.

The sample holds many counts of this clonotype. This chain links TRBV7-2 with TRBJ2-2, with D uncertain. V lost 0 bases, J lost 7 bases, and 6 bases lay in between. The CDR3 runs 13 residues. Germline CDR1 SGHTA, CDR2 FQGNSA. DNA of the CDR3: TGTGCCAGCAGCTTAGCGCTCGGCGGGGAGCTGTTTTTT. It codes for CASSLALGGELFF.

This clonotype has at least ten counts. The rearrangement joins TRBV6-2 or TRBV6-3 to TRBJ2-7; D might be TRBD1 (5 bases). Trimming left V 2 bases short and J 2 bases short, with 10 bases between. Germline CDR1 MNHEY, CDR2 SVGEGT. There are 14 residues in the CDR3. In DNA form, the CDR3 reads TGTGCCAGCAGTTACCTTGACAGCACCTACGAGCAGTACGTC. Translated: CASSYLDSTYEQYV.

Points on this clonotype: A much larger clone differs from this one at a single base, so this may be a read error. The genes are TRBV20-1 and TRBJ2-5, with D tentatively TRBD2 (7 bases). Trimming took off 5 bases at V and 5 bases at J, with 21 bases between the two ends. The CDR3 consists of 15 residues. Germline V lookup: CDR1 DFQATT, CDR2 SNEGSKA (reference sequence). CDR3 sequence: CSARHAGAFVETQYF. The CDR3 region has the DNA TGCAGTGCTCGTCACGCGGGGGCCTTTGTCGAGACCCAGTACTTC.

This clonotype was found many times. This chain's CDR3 is CASSPRQGGNGYTF. In nucleotides, the CDR3 is TGTGCCAGCAGCCCCAGACAGGGCGGCAATGGCTACACCTTC. The chain links TRBV7-2 to TRBJ1-2; 7 bases match TRBD1. Germline V gene lookup returns CDR1 SGHTA and CDR2 FQGNSA. Trimming at V came to 5 bases and at J to 6 bases, leaving 9 bases not matched to a gene. The CDR3 length is 14 residues.

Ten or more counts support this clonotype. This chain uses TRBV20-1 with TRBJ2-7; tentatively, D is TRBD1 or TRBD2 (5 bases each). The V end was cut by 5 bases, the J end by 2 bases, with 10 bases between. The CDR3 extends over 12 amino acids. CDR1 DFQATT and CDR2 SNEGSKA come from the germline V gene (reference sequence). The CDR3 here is CSAQRGTYEQYF. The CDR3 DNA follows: TGCAGTGCTCAGAGGGGCACCTACGAGCAGTACTTC.